The clone carrying this TCR beta chain was detected only a few times. The target antigen is unknown. One entry per CDR3 protein results from TCRdb running MiXCR on the 5' RACE reads. The table shows a few hundred thousand distinct CDR3 sequences, with 9.6% occurring only once. The data were obtained in a study of identical twins. Study findings and constraints: While abundant cord blood beta clonotypes carried fewer insertions, memory repertoires showed no such pattern.

The same sample was also used in a study of yellow fever vaccine responses in identical twins.

Specimen: PBMCs. This clonotype originated in a woman aged 18-35 years in good health.

In DNA form, the CDR3 reads TGTGCCAGCAGCTTAGAAGCGGACGCCCTCTACGAGCAGTACTTC. Translated: CASSLEADALYEQYF. This chain connects TRBV7-6 to TRBJ2-7; perhaps TRBD2 as D (5 bases). This CDR3 is built from 15 residues. Germline loops: CDR1 SGHVS, CDR2 FNYEAQ. V was clipped by 1 base and J by 3 bases, with 13 bases between them.